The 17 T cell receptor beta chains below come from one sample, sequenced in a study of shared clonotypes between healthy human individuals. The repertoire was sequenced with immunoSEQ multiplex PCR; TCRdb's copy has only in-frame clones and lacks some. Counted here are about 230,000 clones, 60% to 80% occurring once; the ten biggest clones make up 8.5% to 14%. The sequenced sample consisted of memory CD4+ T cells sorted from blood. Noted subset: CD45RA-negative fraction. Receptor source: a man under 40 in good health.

CDR3 loop: CASSDGVPNEKLFF. The CDR3 bases are TGTGCCAGCAGTGACGGGGTCCCTAATGAAAAACTGTTTTTT. This sequence joins TRBV6-5 and TRBJ1-4; D remains ambiguous. CDR3 length equals 14 residues. Germline CDR1 and CDR2: MNHEY and SVGAGI. Trimming left V 5 bases short and J 3 bases short, with 10 bases between.

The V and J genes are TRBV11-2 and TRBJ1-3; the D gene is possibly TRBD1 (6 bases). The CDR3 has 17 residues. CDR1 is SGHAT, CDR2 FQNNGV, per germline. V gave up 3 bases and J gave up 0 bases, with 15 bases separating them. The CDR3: CASSFGPGQFSGNTIYF. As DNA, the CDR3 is TGTGCCAGCAGCTTTGGACCGGGACAATTCTCTGGAAACACCATATATTTT. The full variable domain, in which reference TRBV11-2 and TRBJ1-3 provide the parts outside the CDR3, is EAGVAQSPRYKIIEKRQSVAFWCNPISGHATLYWYQQILGQGPKLLIQFQNNGVVDDSQLPKDRFSAERLKGVDSTLKIQPAKLEDSAVYLCASSFGPGQFSGNTIYFGEGSWLTVV.

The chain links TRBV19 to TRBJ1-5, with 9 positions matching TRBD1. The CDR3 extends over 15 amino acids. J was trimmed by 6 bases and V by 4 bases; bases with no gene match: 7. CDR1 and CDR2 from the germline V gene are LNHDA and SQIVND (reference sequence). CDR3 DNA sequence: TGTGCCAGTAGTAAGGGGACAGGGTTAACTCAGCCCCAGCATTTT. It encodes CASSKGTGLTQPQHF.

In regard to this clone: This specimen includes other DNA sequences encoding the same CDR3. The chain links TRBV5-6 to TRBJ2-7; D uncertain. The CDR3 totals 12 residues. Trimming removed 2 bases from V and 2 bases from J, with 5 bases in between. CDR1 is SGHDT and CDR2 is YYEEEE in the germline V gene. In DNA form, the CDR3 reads TGTGCCAGCAGCTTTCAAACCTACGAGCAGTACTTC. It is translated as CASSFQTYEQYF.

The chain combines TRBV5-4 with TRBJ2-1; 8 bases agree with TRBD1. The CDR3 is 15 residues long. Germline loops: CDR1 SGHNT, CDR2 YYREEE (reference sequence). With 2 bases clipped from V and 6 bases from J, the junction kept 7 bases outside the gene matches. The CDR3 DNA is TGTGCCAGCAGCTTCGGACAGGGAAGTCCCAATGAGCAGTTCTTC. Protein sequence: CASSFGQGSPNEQFF.

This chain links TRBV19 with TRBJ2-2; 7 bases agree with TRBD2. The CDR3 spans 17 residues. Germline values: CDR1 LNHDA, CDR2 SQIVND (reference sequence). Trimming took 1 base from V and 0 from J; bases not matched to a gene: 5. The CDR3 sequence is CASSIASSGANTGELFF. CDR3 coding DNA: TGTGCCAGTAGTATAGCTTCAAGCGGGGCGAACACCGGGGAGCTGTTTTTT.

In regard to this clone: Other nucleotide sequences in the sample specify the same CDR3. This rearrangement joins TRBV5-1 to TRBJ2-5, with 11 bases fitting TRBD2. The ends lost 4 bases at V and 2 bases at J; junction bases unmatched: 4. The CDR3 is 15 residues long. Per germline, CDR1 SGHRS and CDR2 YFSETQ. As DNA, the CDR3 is TGCGCCAGCAGCAGGGGGACTAGCGGACAAGAGACCCAGTACTTC. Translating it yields CASSRGTSGQETQYF.

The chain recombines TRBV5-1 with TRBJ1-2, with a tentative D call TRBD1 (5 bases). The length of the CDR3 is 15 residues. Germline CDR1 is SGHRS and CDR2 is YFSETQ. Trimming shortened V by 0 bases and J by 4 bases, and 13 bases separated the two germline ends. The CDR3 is CASSLGDTGIYGYTF. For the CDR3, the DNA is TGCGCCAGCAGCTTGGGTGATACAGGAATCTATGGCTACACCTTC.

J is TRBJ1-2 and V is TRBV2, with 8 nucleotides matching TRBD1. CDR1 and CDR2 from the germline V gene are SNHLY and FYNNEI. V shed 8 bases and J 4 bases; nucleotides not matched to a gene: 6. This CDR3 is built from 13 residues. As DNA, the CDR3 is TGTGCCAGCGGCGGGACAGGTTCCTATGGCTACACCTTC. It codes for CASGGTGSYGYTF.

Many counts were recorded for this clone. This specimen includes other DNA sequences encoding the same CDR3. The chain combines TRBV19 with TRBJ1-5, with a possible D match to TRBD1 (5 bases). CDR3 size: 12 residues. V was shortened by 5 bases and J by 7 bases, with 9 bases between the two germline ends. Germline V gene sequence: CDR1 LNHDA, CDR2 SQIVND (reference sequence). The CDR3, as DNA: TGTGCCAGTAGTCTCCGGGACCAGCCCCAGCATTTT. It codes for CASSLRDQPQHF.

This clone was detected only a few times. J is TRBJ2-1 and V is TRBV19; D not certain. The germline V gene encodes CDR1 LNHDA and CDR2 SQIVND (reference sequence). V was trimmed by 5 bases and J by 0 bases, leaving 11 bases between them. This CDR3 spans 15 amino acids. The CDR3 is CASSGYGSSYNEQFF. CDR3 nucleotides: TGTGCCAGTAGTGGCTACGGTAGCTCCTACAATGAGCAGTTCTTC.

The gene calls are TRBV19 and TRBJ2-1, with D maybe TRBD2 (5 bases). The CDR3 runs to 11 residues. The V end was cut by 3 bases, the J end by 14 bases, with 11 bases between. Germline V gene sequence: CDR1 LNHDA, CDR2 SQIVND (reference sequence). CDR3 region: CASSMALVKFF. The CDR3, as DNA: TGTGCCAGTAGTATGGCACTAGTTAAGTTCTTC.

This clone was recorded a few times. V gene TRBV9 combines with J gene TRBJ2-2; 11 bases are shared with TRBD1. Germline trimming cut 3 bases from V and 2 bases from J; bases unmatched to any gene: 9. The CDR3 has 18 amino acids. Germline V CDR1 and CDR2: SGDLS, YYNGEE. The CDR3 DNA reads TGTGCCAGCAGCGGTTATTGGACAGGGGGCACTAACACCGGGGAGCTGTTTTTT. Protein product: CASSGYWTGGTNTGELFF.

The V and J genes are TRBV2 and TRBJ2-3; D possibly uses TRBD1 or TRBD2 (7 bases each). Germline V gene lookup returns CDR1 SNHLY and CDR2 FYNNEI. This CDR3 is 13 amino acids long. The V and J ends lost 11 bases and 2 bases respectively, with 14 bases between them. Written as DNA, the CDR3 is TGTGCCGAATCAGGGGGGGTCACAGATACGCAGTATTTT. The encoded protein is CAESGGVTDTQYF.

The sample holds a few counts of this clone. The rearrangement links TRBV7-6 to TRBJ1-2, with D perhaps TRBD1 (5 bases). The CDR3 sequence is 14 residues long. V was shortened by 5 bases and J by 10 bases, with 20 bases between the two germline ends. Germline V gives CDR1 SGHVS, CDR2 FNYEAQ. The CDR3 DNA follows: TGTGCCAGCAGCGTAGACAGCTATGGCTATCCCTACACCTTC. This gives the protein CASSVDSYGYPYTF.

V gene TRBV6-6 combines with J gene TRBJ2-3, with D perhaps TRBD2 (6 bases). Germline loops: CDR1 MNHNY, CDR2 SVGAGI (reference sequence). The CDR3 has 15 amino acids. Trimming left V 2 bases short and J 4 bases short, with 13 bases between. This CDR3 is CASSYPGRTADTQYF. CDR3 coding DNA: TGTGCCAGCAGTTACCCGGGGAGGACCGCAGATACGCAGTATTTT.

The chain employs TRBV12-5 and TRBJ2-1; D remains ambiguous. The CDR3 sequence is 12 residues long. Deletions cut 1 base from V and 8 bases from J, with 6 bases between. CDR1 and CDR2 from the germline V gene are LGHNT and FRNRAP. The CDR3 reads CASGLGGDEQFF. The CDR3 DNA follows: TGTGCTAGTGGTTTGGGAGGCGATGAGCAGTTCTTC.